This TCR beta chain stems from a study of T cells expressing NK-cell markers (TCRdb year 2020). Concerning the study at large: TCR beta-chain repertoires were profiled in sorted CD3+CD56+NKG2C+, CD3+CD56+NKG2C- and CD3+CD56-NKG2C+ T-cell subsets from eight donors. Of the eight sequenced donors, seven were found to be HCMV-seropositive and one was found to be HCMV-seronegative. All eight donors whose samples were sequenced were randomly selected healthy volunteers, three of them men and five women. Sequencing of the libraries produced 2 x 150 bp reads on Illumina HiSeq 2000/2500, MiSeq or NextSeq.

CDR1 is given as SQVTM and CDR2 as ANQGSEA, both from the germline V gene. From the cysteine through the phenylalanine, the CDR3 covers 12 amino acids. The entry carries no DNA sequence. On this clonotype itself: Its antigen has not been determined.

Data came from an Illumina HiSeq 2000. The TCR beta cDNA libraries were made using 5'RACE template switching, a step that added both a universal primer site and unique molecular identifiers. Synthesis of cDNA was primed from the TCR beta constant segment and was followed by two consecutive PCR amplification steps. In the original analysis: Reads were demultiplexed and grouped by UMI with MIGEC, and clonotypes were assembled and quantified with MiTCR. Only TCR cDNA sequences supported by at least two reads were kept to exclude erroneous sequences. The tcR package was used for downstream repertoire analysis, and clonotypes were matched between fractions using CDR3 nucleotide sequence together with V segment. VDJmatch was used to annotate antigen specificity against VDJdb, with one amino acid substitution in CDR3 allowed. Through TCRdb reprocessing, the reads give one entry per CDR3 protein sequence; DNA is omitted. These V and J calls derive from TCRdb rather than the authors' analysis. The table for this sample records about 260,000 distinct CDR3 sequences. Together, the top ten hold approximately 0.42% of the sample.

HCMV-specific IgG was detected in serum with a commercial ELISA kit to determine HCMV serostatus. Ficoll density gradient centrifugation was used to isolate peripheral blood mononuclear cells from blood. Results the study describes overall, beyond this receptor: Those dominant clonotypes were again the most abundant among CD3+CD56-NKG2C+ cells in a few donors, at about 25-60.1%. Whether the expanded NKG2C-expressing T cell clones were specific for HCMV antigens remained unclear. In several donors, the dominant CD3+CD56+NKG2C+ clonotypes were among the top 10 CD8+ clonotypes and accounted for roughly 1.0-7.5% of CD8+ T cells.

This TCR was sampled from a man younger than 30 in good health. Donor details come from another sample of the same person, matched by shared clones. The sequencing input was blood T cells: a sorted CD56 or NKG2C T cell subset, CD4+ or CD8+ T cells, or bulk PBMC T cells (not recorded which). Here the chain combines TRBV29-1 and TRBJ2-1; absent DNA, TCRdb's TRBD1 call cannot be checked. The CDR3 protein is CSAGTGTNEQFF.